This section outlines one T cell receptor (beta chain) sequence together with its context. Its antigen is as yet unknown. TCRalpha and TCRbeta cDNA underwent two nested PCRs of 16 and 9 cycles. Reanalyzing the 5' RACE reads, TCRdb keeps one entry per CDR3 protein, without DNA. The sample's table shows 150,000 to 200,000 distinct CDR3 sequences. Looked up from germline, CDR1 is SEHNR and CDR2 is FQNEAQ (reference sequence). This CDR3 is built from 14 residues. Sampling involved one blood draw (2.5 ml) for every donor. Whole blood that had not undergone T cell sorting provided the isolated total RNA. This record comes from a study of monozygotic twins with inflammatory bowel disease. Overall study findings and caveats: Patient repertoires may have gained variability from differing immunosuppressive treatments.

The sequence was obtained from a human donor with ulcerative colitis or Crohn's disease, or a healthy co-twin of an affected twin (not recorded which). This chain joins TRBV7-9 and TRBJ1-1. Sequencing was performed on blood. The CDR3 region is CASSLAGGSLVAFF.